This T cell receptor (beta chain) was captured by sequencing in a study of blood T cell repertoires in COVID-19. Study summary: T cells, B-cell-depleted T cells, or PBMCs provided the cDNA or gDNA that served as material.

With V trimmed by 5 bases and J by 7 bases, 13 bases remained unmatched. This CDR3 is 15 amino acids long. Germline loops: CDR1 SGHAT, CDR2 FQNNGV. Clones were read by immunoSEQ multiplex PCR, and TCRdb kept only the in-frame ones, dropping some. The table shows about 170,000 clones, with about 85% occurring only once. Seattle patients were enrolled while actively infected and followed longitudinally. The sequence derives from a man of 80 years or more with COVID-19, enrolled during active disease. The chain couples TRBV11-2 to TRBJ1-2, with 7 bases aligning to TRBD1. Sample: peripheral blood. As DNA, the CDR3 is TGTGCCAGCAGCCAATCAACACAGGGGTTCGGTGGCTACACCTTC. Its translation is CASSQSTQGFGGYTF.